Listed below are T cell receptor beta chains from one sample, sequenced in a study of control samples from healthy donors and cancer patients. Clones were read by immunoSEQ multiplex PCR, and TCRdb kept only the in-frame ones, dropping some. The sample lists 150,000 or so clones, 94% seen once, with around 13% in the top ten. What was sequenced was blood. All receptors come from a man aged 40-50 years in good health. The CDR3 runs from the conserved cysteine through the conserved F or W. Each record gives: J gene, D gene, clone size, V gene, CDR3 protein, CDR3 DNA. The D gene is left open where the match is weak. Clone size appears in some rows only: once, few, many, or a class for an expanded clone.

J gene: TRBJ2-7
D gene: NA
clone size: NA
V gene: TRBV7-2
CDR3 protein: CASSLEVRGYEQYF
CDR3 DNA: TGTGCCAGCAGCTTAGAAGTGCGGGGCTACGAGCAGTACTTC

J gene: TRBJ1-5
D gene: NA
clone size: NA
V gene: TRBV19
CDR3 protein: CASSVTATPSNQPQHF
CDR3 DNA: TGTGCCAGTAGTGTTACCGCGACACCGAGCAATCAGCCCCAGCATTTT

J gene: TRBJ1-1
D gene: NA
clone size: NA
V gene: TRBV7-9
CDR3 protein: CASSLGLGAEAFF
CDR3 DNA: TGTGCCAGCAGCTTGGGACTTGGAGCTGAAGCTTTCTTT

J gene: TRBJ2-2
D gene: TRBD1
clone size: NA
V gene: TRBV6-5
CDR3 protein: CASMDRADGELFF
CDR3 DNA: TGTGCCAGCATGGACAGGGCAGACGGGGAGCTGTTTTTT

J gene: TRBJ2-7
D gene: NA
clone size: NA
V gene: TRBV7-9
CDR3 protein: CASSSTSSYEQYF
CDR3 DNA: TGTGCCAGCAGCTCGACTAGCTCCTACGAGCAGTACTTC

J gene: TRBJ1-1
D gene: NA
clone size: NA
V gene: TRBV27
CDR3 protein: CASSSLEDGGTEAFF
CDR3 DNA: TGTGCCAGCAGTTCCCTAGAAGACGGGGGGACTGAAGCTTTCTTT

J gene: TRBJ1-5
D gene: NA
clone size: once
V gene: TRBV7-9
CDR3 protein: CASSAATSNQPQHF
CDR3 DNA: TGTGCCAGCAGCGCAGCTACTAGCAATCAGCCCCAGCATTTT

J gene: TRBJ2-7
D gene: NA
clone size: NA
V gene: TRBV28
CDR3 protein: CASSAWGSSYEQYF
CDR3 DNA: TGTGCCAGCAGTGCCTGGGGCAGTTCCTACGAGCAGTACTTC

J gene: TRBJ1-1
D gene: NA
clone size: NA
V gene: TRBV27
CDR3 protein: CASSKGGLGTEAFF
CDR3 DNA: TGTGCCAGCAGTAAGGGGGGGCTAGGGACTGAAGCTTTCTTT

J gene: TRBJ1-5
D gene: NA
clone size: NA
V gene: TRBV5-6
CDR3 protein: CASSARTDSYSNQPQHF
CDR3 DNA: TGTGCCAGCAGTGCAAGGACAGACTCATATAGCAATCAGCCCCAGCATTTT